The clone carrying this T cell receptor (beta chain) was picked up a small number of times. The data belong to a study of control samples from healthy donors and cancer patients. Using immunoSEQ multiplex PCR, the repertoire was profiled, and TCRdb retains in-frame clones only, with some absent. The table shows about 70,000 clones, with 84% occurring only once. V lost 5 bases to trimming and J lost 3 bases, with 20 bases between them. The germline V gene has CDR1 SGHNT and CDR2 YENEEA. There are 17 residues in the CDR3. This sequence was found in a man in his forties or fifties in good health. Sequenced: blood. The chain links TRBV11-3 to TRBJ1-3; a weak D match, TRBD1 (5 bases). The CDR3 DNA sequence: TGTGCCAGCAGCGACCTTCTAACCGAGGGGCTTGGAAACACCATATATTTT. This encodes CASSDLLTEGLGNTIYF.